These T cell receptor beta chains were read from a single sample in a study of neurological immune-mediated disorders. TCRdb reanalysed the 5' RACE reads using MiXCR and keeps one entry per CDR3 protein. The sample yields under 15,000 distinct CDR3 sequences, less than 15% seen once. Sequencing input: CD8+ T cells from blood. The receptors here all came from a female donor with HTLV-1-associated myelopathy (HAM/TSP). The CDR3 runs from the conserved cysteine through the conserved F or W. Fields, in order: D gene, J gene, clone size, CDR3 length, V gene, CDR3 DNA, CDR3 protein. D genes are given only for firm matches. Clone size is stated in some rows and not others, as once, few, many or a class when expanded.

- TRBJ2-7 many 12 TRBV7-9 TGTGCCAGCAGCTTAAACAGATACGAGCAGTACTTC CASSLNRYEQYF
TRBD2 TRBJ2-5 - 14 TRBV7-2 TGTGCCAGCAGGACTAGCGGGGGGGAAGAGACCCAGTACTTC CASRTSGGEETQYF
- TRBJ2-1 many 14 TRBV20-1 TGCAGTTTTACCGGGACTTACTCCTACAATGAGCAGTTCTTC CSFTGTYSYNEQFF
TRBD1 TRBJ2-7 many 13 TRBV12-3/TRBV12-4 TGTGCCAGCAGTTTCGGACAGGGGTACGAGCAGTACTTC CASSFGQGYEQYF
TRBD1 TRBJ1-2 many 15 TRBV4-3 TGCGCCAGCAGCCCAAGCGGACAGGGAAACTATGGCTACACCTTC CASSPSGQGNYGYTF
- TRBJ1-1 many 14 TRBV29-1 TGCAGCGTTGATTCCCGGGGCCTGAACACTGAAGCTTTCTTT CSVDSRGLNTEAFF
- TRBJ2-1 many 16 TRBV5-1 TGCGCCAGCAGCTCCCGGGGGCGTGAAGGTCATGATGAGCAGTTCTTC CASSSRGREGHDEQFF
TRBD1 TRBJ2-7 many 14 TRBV6-5 TGTGCCAGCAGTTACGCGGACAGGGTCTACGAGCAGTACTTC CASSYADRVYEQYF
TRBD1 TRBJ1-1 many 15 TRBV4-1 TGCGCCAGCTCCAGGCAGGGGGCGGCGAACACTGAAGCTTTCTTT CASSRQGAANTEAFF
TRBD2 TRBJ2-7 many 13 TRBV20-1 TGCAGTGCTATAGCGGGAGAAGCCTACGAGCAGTACTTC CSAIAGEAYEQYF
- TRBJ2-1 many 13 TRBV24-1 TGTGCCACCAGTGATTTCACTAGCTCAGAGCAGTTCTTC CATSDFTSSEQFF
TRBD2 TRBJ2-4 many 15 TRBV4-3 TGCGCCAGCAGCCAAGAGGGGGGGGTGGAAAACATTCAGTACTTC CASSQEGGVENIQYF
TRBD2 TRBJ2-1 - 16 TRBV29-1 TGCAGCGTTGATGGGACTAGCGGGACCTCCTACAATGAGCAGTTCTTC CSVDGTSGTSYNEQFF
- TRBJ2-3 many 14 TRBV14 TGTGCCAGCAGCCATACTGAAAGCACAGATACGCAGTATTTT CASSHTESTDTQYF
- TRBJ2-1 many 14 TRBV12-3/TRBV12-4 TGTGCCAGCAGTTTTGGGAACGCGGGCAATGAGCAGTTCTTC CASSFGNAGNEQFF
TRBD2 TRBJ2-4 many 19 TRBV28 TGTGCCAGCAGTCCCCCCCTCCGACTAGCGGGGGGCCGCGGAAACATTCAGTACTTC CASSPPLRLAGGRGNIQYF
- TRBJ1-2 many 16 TRBV7-8 TGTGCCAGCAGCTCTCCCTTTGGGGGCAGGGACTATGGCTACACCTTC CASSSPFGGRDYGYTF
- TRBJ2-3 many 14 TRBV5-1 TGCGCCAGCAGCGACGAACAGTCTGTAGATACGCAGTATTTT CASSDEQSVDTQYF
TRBD2 TRBJ2-3 - 16 TRBV29-1 TGCAGCGTTGTGAGCGGGGAGCTCCCAAGCACAGATACGCAGTATTTT CSVVSGELPSTDTQYF
TRBD2 TRBJ2-1 many 15 TRBV7-3 TGTGCCAGCAGCCACGCGGGAGGATCCTACAATGAGCAGTTCTTC CASSHAGGSYNEQFF
- TRBJ2-1 many 13 TRBV6-4 TGTGCCAGCAGTGACAACAACCACAATGAGCAGTTCTTC CASSDNNHNEQFF
TRBD2 TRBJ2-1 many 14 TRBV20-1 TGCAGTGCTATTTTGGCGGGAGCTGGCAATGAGCAGTTCTTC CSAILAGAGNEQFF
TRBD2 TRBJ2-7 many 16 TRBV12-3/TRBV12-4 TGTGCCAGCAGTTTCGCTAGCGGGAGGGCCGTGAGGGAGCAGTACTTC CASSFASGRAVREQYF
- TRBJ1-2 - 15 TRBV27 TGTGCCAGCAGTTTAAATGGGCTCCTAAACTATGGCTACACCTTC CASSLNGLLNYGYTF
TRBD2 TRBJ2-3 many 16 TRBV29-1 TGCAGCGTTGAGGGTCTAGCGGGAGAGTCTTCAGATACGCAGTATTTT CSVEGLAGESSDTQYF
TRBD2 TRBJ2-3 many 14 TRBV5-1 TGCGCCAGCAGCGACGGCGGGGGGGCAGATACGCAGTATTTT CASSDGGGADTQYF
- TRBJ2-7 many 12 TRBV7-9 TGTGCCAGCAGCTTAGACTGGTACGAGCAGTACTTC CASSLDWYEQYF
- TRBJ1-5 many 15 TRBV28 TGTGCCAGCAGTTTAGCAGGATGGGGCAATCAGCCCCAGCATTTT CASSLAGWGNQPQHF
TRBD2 TRBJ2-2 once 16 TRBV3-1 TGTGCCAGCAGCTACCCAGCGGGGGGTTTCACCGGGGAGCTGTTTTTT CASSYPAGGFTGELFF
- TRBJ1-1 many 12 TRBV6-5 TGTGCCAGCGGATTTTGGGCTACTGAAGCTTTCTTT CASGFWATEAFF
- TRBJ2-3 many 15 TRBV7-8 TGTGCCAGCGATACGGCGGGGGCTAGCACAGATACGCAGTATTTT CASDTAGASTDTQYF
TRBD2 TRBJ2-4 - 15 TRBV5-1 TGCGCCAGCAGCCCCACCGGGACTAGCGTAAACATTCAGTACTTC CASSPTGTSVNIQYF
- TRBJ1-6 many 14 TRBV27 TGTGCCAGCCGGGGGGCTTCGGGAAATTCACCCCTCCACTTT CASRGASGNSPLHF
TRBD1 TRBJ2-7 many 15 TRBV5-6 TGTGCCAGCAGCTTGAACAGGGGACGACCCTACGAGCAGTACTTC CASSLNRGRPYEQYF
- TRBJ1-5 many 16 TRBV20-1 TGCAGTGCTCACGACGGGGGCCCCCTCGACAATCAGCCCCAGCATTTT CSAHDGGPLDNQPQHF
- TRBJ1-6 many 16 TRBV28 TGTGCCAGCAGTTTCCCGGGGGGGAGGTATAATTCACCCCTCCACTTT CASSFPGGRYNSPLHF
TRBD2 TRBJ2-1 many 16 TRBV5-5 TGTGCCAGCAGCGGACTAGCTCCGAGCTCCTACAATGAGCAGTTCTTC CASSGLAPSSYNEQFF
- TRBJ1-2 medium-sized 13 TRBV29-1 TGCAGCGTCCTCGGGGAGGTTAACTATGGCTACACCTTC CSVLGEVNYGYTF
- TRBJ2-2 many 14 TRBV4-3 TGCGCCAGCAGCCAAGCGCGTGGGTCCGGGGAGCTGTTTTTT CASSQARGSGELFF
- TRBJ2-7 many 13 TRBV29-1 TGCAGCGTTGACACGAGGAACTCCTACGAGCAGTACTTC CSVDTRNSYEQYF
TRBD2 TRBJ2-3 many 15 TRBV7-3 TGTGCCAGCAGCTTATTAGCGGGGGCCACAGATACGCAGTATTTT CASSLLAGATDTQYF
TRBD2 TRBJ2-7 many 17 TRBV27 TGTGCCAGCAGAGCCGTTGGGGGGGGGATCCCTTCCTACGAGCAGTACTTC CASRAVGGGIPSYEQYF
- TRBJ2-5 - 15 TRBV6-5 TGTGCCAGCAGTTACTTGAACAGGGCCCAAGAGACCCAGTACTTT CASSYLNRAQETQYF
TRBD1 TRBJ2-1 - 14 TRBV12-5 TGTGCTAGTGGTCCACGGGACAGCTACAATGAGCAGTTCTTC CASGPRDSYNEQFF
- TRBJ1-5 many 14 TRBV28 TGTGCCAGCAGAGCCCCGGCTAGCAATCAGCCCCAGCATTTT CASRAPASNQPQHF
- TRBJ2-7 many 15 TRBV21-1 TGTGCCAGCAAGACTAGCGGGAGGAACTCCTACGAGCAGTACTTC CASKTSGRNSYEQYF
- TRBJ2-1 - 11 TRBV12-3/TRBV12-4 TGTGCCAGCAGTTCGGGCAATGAGCAGTTCTTC CASSSGNEQFF
- TRBJ1-5 many 14 TRBV10-3 TGTGCCATCAGTGAGAGGGTGGGCAATCAGCCCCAGCATTTT CAISERVGNQPQHF
- TRBJ2-2 many 15 TRBV6-5 TGTGCCAGCAGTTACCTGGGGGAGGTGATCGGGGAGCTGTTTTTT CASSYLGEVIGELFF
TRBD1 TRBJ2-1 many 15 TRBV7-9 TGTGCCAGCAGCCCCCCGGGGACAGGGGGGAATGAGCAGTTCTTC CASSPPGTGGNEQFF
- TRBJ1-4 - 13 TRBV20-1 TGCAGTGCTAGAAGTGCAACTAATGAAAAACTGTTTTTT CSARSATNEKLFF
- TRBJ1-4 many 19 TRBV5-1 TGCGCCAGCAGCTCGGGTCGGCGGATGCGGCCAAACCCTAATGAAAAACTGTTTTTT CASSSGRRMRPNPNEKLFF
- TRBJ2-3 many 12 TRBV12-3/TRBV12-4 TGTGCCAGCAGTTCAGTCCCAGATACGCAGTATTTT CASSSVPDTQYF
TRBD1 TRBJ2-7 many 13 TRBV9 TGTGCCAGCAGCGTAGACAGGGGCTACGAGCAGTACTTC CASSVDRGYEQYF